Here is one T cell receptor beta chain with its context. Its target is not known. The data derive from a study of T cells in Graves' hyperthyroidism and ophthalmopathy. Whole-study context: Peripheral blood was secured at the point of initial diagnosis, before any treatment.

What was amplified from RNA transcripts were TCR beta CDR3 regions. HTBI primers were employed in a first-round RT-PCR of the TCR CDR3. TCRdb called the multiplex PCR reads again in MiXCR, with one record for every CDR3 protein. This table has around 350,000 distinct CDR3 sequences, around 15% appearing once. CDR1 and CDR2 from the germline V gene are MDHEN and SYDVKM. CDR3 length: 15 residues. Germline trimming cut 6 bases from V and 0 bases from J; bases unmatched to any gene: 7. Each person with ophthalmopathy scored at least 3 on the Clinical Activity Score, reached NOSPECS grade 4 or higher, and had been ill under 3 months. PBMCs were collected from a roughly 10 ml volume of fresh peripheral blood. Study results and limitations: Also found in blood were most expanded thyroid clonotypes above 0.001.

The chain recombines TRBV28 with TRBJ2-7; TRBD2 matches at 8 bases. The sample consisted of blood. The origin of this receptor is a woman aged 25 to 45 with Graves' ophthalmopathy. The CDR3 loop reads CASSPGTRVSYEQYF. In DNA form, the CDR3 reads TGTGCCAGCAGCCCCGGGACTAGGGTCTCCTACGAGCAGTACTTC.